Below are 12 T cell receptor beta chains sequenced from a single sample in a study of T-cell reconstitution after alpha-beta-depleted transplantation in children. Construction of the TCRbeta library involved unique molecular identifiers. Using its own MiXCR run on the PCR reads, TCRdb lists one record per CDR3 protein. This sample carries a few hundred thousand distinct CDR3 sequences, over 10% of them seen once, and the ten largest clones take over 2%. Sequenced material: PBMCs, mostly from graft donor cells, taken 360 days after TCRalphabeta/CD19-depleted stem cell transplant. These receptors all stem from a male patient between 5 and 17 years old who had a stem cell transplant for acute myeloid leukemia, so the T cells may come from the graft donor.

Many counts were recorded for this clonotype. J is TRBJ2-1 and V is TRBV7-3; D remains unclear. The CDR3 contains 12 residues. V gave up 5 bases and J gave up 12 bases, with 14 bases separating them. Germline V gives CDR1 SGHTA, CDR2 FQGTGA. The CDR3 spells CASSPPVGGQFF. CDR3 DNA sequence: TGTGCCAGCAGCCCCCCCGTGGGTGGGCAGTTCTTC.

The chain uses TRBV5-4 and TRBJ2-1; D might be TRBD1 (5 bases). There are 14 residues in the CDR3. From germline, CDR1 is SGHNT and CDR2 YYREEE (reference sequence). The ends were cut back, 4 bases at V and 7 bases at J, with 15 bases in the middle. The CDR3 loop reads CASSPGHLGNEQFF. The CDR3 nucleotides read TGTGCCAGCAGCCCTGGACACCTCGGAAATGAGCAGTTCTTC.

V gene TRBV20-1 combines with J gene TRBJ2-3, with TRBD2 as a possible D gene (6 bases). From germline, CDR1 is DFQATT and CDR2 SNEGSKA (reference sequence). CDR3 size: 16 residues. V was pared by 0 bases and J by 0 bases, with 13 bases between. The CDR3 loop is CSARDRRGPSTDTQYF. DNA for the CDR3: TGCAGTGCTAGAGATAGGCGGGGACCTAGCACAGATACGCAGTATTTT.

The chain is built from TRBV20-1 and TRBJ2-7; D uncertain. There are 14 residues in the CDR3. The germline CDR1 and CDR2 sequences are DFQATT and SNEGSKA (reference sequence). V lost 2 bases and J 2 bases, leaving 13 bases between the germline ends. The CDR3 DNA is TGCAGTGCTAGATCCCTAGGGTCCCCCTACGAGCAGTACTTC. This gives the protein CSARSLGSPYEQYF.

This clonotype appeared many times. The genes are TRBV5-1 and TRBJ2-5, with TRBD1 matching over 8 bases. CDR1 SGHRS and CDR2 YFSETQ come from the germline V gene. Trimming took 4 bases from V and 5 from J; bases not matched to a gene: 7. CDR3 length: 14 residues. Here the CDR3 reads CASSQDRGQETQYF. The DNA of the CDR3 is TGCGCCAGCAGCCAAGACAGGGGTCAGGAGACCCAGTACTTC.

The chain employs TRBV12-5 and TRBJ1-1, with a weak D call TRBD1 (5 bases). Trimming removed 1 base from V and 0 bases from J, with 12 bases in between. The CDR3 has 16 residues. From germline, CDR1 is LGHNT and CDR2 FRNRAP. CDR3 sequence reads: CASGLDMDTLNTEAFF. The CDR3 bases are TGTGCTAGTGGTTTGGATATGGACACCTTGAACACTGAAGCTTTCTTT.

This clonotype was picked up a small number of times. The chain recombines TRBV27 with TRBJ1-2; D perhaps matches TRBD1 (5 bases). V lost 5 bases, J lost 8 bases, and 18 bases lay in between. This CDR3 is 14 amino acids long. The germline V gene encodes CDR1 MNHEY and CDR2 SMNVEV (reference sequence). The DNA for the CDR3 is TGTGCCAGCAGTCGTCCGGGCCCAGGGAGGGGCTACACCTTC. Its translation is CASSRPGPGRGYTF.

V usage is TRBV19 and J usage is TRBJ2-3; no clear D gene. In germline, CDR1 is LNHDA, CDR2 SQIVND (reference sequence). CDR3 length equals 13 residues. V lost 6 bases to trimming and J lost 5 bases, with 12 bases between them. The CDR3 spells CASRALRGDTQYF. As DNA, the CDR3 is TGTGCCAGTAGGGCCCTGCGTGGAGATACGCAGTATTTT.

This clonotype was detected many times. The chain couples TRBV20-1 to TRBJ2-3; D is unresolved. Germline V lookup: CDR1 DFQATT, CDR2 SNEGSKA (reference sequence). CDR3 length: 16 residues. V was cut by 6 bases and J by 0 bases, with 19 bases left in between. CDR3 DNA: TGCAGTGCAGACTCCGCGGACCGTTTCAGCACAGATACGCAGTATTTT. Residues: CSADSADRFSTDTQYF.

This clonotype was observed many times. The chain couples TRBV6-2 or TRBV6-3 to TRBJ1-5; 8 nucleotides match TRBD1. V lost 6 bases and J lost 4; bases outside the gene matches: 8. This CDR3 spans 15 amino acids. Germline CDR1 MNHEY, CDR2 SVGEGT. CDR3 DNA sequence: TGTGCCAGCAGCTACGGGACAGGCCTTAATCAGCCCCAGCATTTT. It yields the protein CASSYGTGLNQPQHF.

This clonotype occurred a few times. The CDR3 here is CSAWDRGTEAFF. The CDR3 DNA is TGCAGTGCTTGGGACAGAGGGACTGAAGCTTTCTTT. J is TRBJ1-1 and V is TRBV20-1, with TRBD1 identical over 7 bases. The CDR3 consists of 12 residues. Losses at the gene ends were 5 bases for V and 5 bases for J; bases not matched to a gene: 5. Per germline, CDR1 DFQATT and CDR2 SNEGSKA (reference sequence).

This clonotype was recorded a few times. The chain uses TRBV4-3 and TRBJ1-2; D gene ambiguous. V shed 1 base and J shed 0 bases, with 12 bases lying between them. The CDR3 extends over 16 amino acids. Germline CDR1 reads LGHNA; CDR2 reads YSLEER. CDR3 region: CASSQALHGANYGYTF. DNA for the CDR3: TGCGCCAGCAGCCAAGCCCTACATGGGGCTAACTATGGCTACACCTTC.